This TCR beta chain was captured in a study of blood T cell repertoires in COVID-19. At the level of the study: Material from acute and convalescent COVID-19 was sourced from the United States, Italy and Spain. Sources were T cells, B-cell-depleted T cells, or PBMCs; the material itself was cDNA or gDNA.

Authors' methods: The assay estimated nucleated cells by amplifying reference gene primers. The table came from immunoSEQ multiplex PCR; TCRdb's copy has only in-frame clones and leaves some out. The D gene and trimming were derived from the DNA, and the V and J assignments and clone size from that table. The data show around 190,000 clones, with over 80% seen just once and about 7.1% held by the top ten. One Seattle source followed patients from active infection through their disease course. V lost 5 bases and J 6 bases, leaving 14 bases between the germline ends. Germline CDR1 is SGHRS and CDR2 is YFSETQ. The CDR3 runs to 13 residues.

Source material: peripheral blood. The TCR sequence derives from a woman aged 70 to 79 with COVID-19, enrolled during active disease. The V and J genes are TRBV5-1 and TRBJ1-2; perhaps TRBD1 as D (5 bases). The CDR3: CASSREGVDGYTF. In DNA, the CDR3 is TGCGCCAGCAGTCGCGAAGGGGTGGATGGCTACACCTTC.